A single sample is the source of the 8 T cell receptor beta chains below, sequenced in a study of blood T cell repertoires in COVID-19 (TCRdb year 2020). The library was obtained by the immunoSEQ multiplex PCR assay. Here the immuneACCESS table is served through TCRdb, limited to in-frame sequences with V and J called. Missing clones are a known gap in these copies; in checked studies unresolved V genes cover under half, and the rest lacks a known reason. A total of 250,000 or so clones appear in this sample, approximately 85% of them only once. The ten largest clonotypes hold around 1.8% of the sample. Sequenced input: PBMCs or T cells enriched from blood (not recorded which). These receptor sequences come from a woman aged 50 to 65 who had recovered from COVID-19.

This sequence joins TRBV9 and TRBJ2-3; TRBD2 matches 8 bases. J lost 1 base, V lost 8 bases, and 6 bases had no gene match. Per the germline V gene, CDR1 is SGDLS and CDR2 is YYNGEE. The CDR3 runs to 14 residues. CDR3 sequence: CASMREAGTDTQYF. The CDR3 nucleotides read TGTGCCAGTATGCGGGAGGCTGGCACAGATACGCAGTATTTT.

About this clone itself: Sequence at one end of the junction differs from germline and may be a read error. V and J are TRBV7-7 and TRBJ2-5; 7 bases fit TRBD2. In germline, CDR1 is SSHAT, CDR2 FNYEAQ (reference sequence). CDR3 length: 14 residues. CDR3 protein: CASSFGLAEETQYF. DNA of the CDR3: TGTGCTAGCAGCTTTGGGCTAGCGGAAGAGACCCAGTACTTC. The full variable domain, in which reference TRBV7-7 and TRBJ2-5 provide the parts outside the CDR3, is GAGVSQSPRYKVTKRGQDVTLRCDPISSHATLYWYQQALGQGPEFLTYFNYEAQPDKSGLPSDRFSAERPEGSISTLTIQRTEQRDSAMYRCASSFGLAEETQYFGPGTRLLVL.

The chain employs TRBV11-2 and TRBJ1-2; TRBD1 is a possible D gene (6 bases). Trimming stripped 7 bases from V and 3 bases from J, with 27 bases between. The germline CDR1 and CDR2 sequences are SGHAT and FQNNGV. CDR3 size: 18 residues. In nucleotides, the CDR3 is TGTGCCAGCACCCGACCGATTAGACAGGAGCCCCCTGACTATGGCTACACCTTC. Encoded protein: CASTRPIRQEPPDYGYTF. Based on the CDR3 plus reference TRBV11-2 and TRBJ1-2, the full variable domain is EAGVAQSPRYKIIEKRQSVAFWCNPISGHATLYWYQQILGQGPKLLIQFQNNGVVDDSQLPKDRFSAERLKGVDSTLKIQPAKLEDSAVYLCASTRPIRQEPPDYGYTFGSGTRLTVV.

This sequence joins TRBV5-1 and TRBJ1-3; D uncertain. This CDR3 region has 15 residues. CDR1 is SGHRS and CDR2 is YFSETQ in the germline V gene. V was clipped by 4 bases and J by 4 bases, with 15 bases between them. CDR3 sequence: CASSPTTGEGNTIYF. CDR3 nucleotides: TGCGCCAGCAGCCCCACCACCGGTGAAGGAAACACCATATATTTT. The variable domain in full, completed from reference TRBV5-1 and TRBJ1-3, reads KAGVTQTPRYLIKTRGQQVTLSCSPISGHRSVSWYQQTPGQGLQFLFEYFSETQRNKGNFPGRFSGRQFSNSRSEMNVSTLELGDSALYLCASSPTTGEGNTIYFGEGSWLTVV.

V gene TRBV7-9 combines with J gene TRBJ1-6; D remains ambiguous. The V and J ends lost 1 base and 7 bases respectively, with 8 bases between them. Germline-derived CDR1 and CDR2 are SEHNR and FQNEAQ (reference sequence). This CDR3 is built from 14 residues. The CDR3 bases are TGTGCCAGCAGCTTAGACAGCCCCAATTCACCCCTCCACTTT. Translating gives CASSLDSPNSPLHF.

The J gene is TRBJ2-7, the V gene TRBV27; unclear D gene. This CDR3 has 13 residues. V lost 3 bases and J lost 3, with 9 bases in between. Germline CDR1 and CDR2: MNHEY and SMNVEV (reference sequence). The CDR3 loop is CASSLQSGYEQYF. The CDR3, as DNA: TGTGCCAGCAGTTTGCAGTCGGGCTACGAGCAGTACTTC.

The chain has TRBV13 and TRBJ2-7; 9 nucleotides line up with TRBD1. Trimming removed 4 bases from V and 5 bases from J; junction bases left unmatched: 6. CDR3 length: 14 amino acids. Germline assignment: CDR1 PRHDT and CDR2 FYEKMQ (reference sequence). In nucleotides, the CDR3 is TGTGCCAGCAGCTCCCGGGACAGGGTCAACGAGCAGTACTTC. This codes for CASSSRDRVNEQYF.

The chain employs TRBV30 and TRBJ1-1; the D is unclear. This CDR3 has 12 residues. In germline, CDR1 is GTSNPN, CDR2 SVGIG (reference sequence). The V end was cut by 5 bases, the J end by 5 bases, with 12 bases between. Here the CDR3 DNA reads TGTGCCTGGGGTAGAATGAGGACTGAAGCTTTCTTT. This gives the protein CAWGRMRTEAFF.